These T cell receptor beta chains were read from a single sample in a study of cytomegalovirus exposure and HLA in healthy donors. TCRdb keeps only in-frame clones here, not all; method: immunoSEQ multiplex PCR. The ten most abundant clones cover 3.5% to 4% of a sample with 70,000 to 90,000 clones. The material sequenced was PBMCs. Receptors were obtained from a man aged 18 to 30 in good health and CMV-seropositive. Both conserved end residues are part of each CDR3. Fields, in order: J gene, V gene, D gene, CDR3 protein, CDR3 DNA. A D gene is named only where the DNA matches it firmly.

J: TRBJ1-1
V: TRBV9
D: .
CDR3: CASSVVGGYGVTEAFF
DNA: TGTGCCAGCAGCGTAGTCGGAGGATATGGGGTAACTGAAGCTTTCTTT

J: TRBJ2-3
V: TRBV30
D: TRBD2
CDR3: CAWSVSGGTDTQYF
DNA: TGTGCCTGGAGTGTTAGCGGGGGCACAGATACGCAGTATTTT

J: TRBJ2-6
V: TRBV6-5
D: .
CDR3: CASSITGSGANVLTF
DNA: TGTGCCAGCAGTATCACAGGCTCTGGGGCCAACGTCCTGACTTTC

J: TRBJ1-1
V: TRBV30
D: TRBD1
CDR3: CAWSGTGEMNTEAFF
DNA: TGTGCCTGGAGTGGGACAGGCGAAATGAACACTGAAGCTTTCTTT

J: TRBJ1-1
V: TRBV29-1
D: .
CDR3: CSAAGLNTEAFF
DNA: TGCAGCGCCGCAGGCCTGAACACTGAAGCTTTCTTT

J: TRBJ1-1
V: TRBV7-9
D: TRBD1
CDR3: CASSLKGADTEAFF
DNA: TGTGCCAGCAGCTTAAAGGGGGCTGACACTGAAGCTTTCTTT

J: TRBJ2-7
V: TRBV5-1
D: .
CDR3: CASSLGTVTYEQYF
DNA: TGCGCCAGCAGCTTGGGTACAGTCACCTACGAGCAGTACTTC

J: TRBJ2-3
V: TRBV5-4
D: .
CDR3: CASSTREADTQYF
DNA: TGTGCCAGCAGCACCCGAGAGGCTGATACGCAGTATTTT

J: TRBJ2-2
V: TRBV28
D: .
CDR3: CASSWDTTNTGELFF
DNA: TGTGCCAGCAGTTGGGACACCACGAACACCGGGGAGCTGTTTTTT

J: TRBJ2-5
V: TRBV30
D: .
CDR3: CAWSVRGAETQYF
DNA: TGTGCCTGGAGTGTACGTGGGGCCGAGACCCAGTACTTC

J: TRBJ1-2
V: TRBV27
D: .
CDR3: CASSLVGTTNYGYTF
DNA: TGTGCCAGCAGTTTAGTTGGGACAACTAACTATGGCTACACCTTC

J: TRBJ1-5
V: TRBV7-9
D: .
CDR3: CASSLGGDQPQHF
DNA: TGTGCCAGCAGCTTGGGAGGGGATCAGCCCCAGCATTTT

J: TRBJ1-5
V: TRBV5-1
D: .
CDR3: CASSFTVGLDQPQHF
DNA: TGCGCCAGCAGCTTCACAGTCGGTTTGGATCAGCCCCAGCATTTT

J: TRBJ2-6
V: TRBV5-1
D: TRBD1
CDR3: CASRDRGLKGANVLTF
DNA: TGCGCCAGCAGGGACAGGGGCTTGAAGGGGGCCAACGTCCTGACTTTC

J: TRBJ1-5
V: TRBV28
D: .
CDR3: CASSAGAINQPQHF
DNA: TGTGCCAGCAGTGCCGGTGCTATCAATCAGCCCCAGCATTTT

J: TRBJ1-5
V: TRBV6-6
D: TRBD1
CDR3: CASSTGQGSNQPQHF
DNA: TGTGCCAGCAGCACTGGACAGGGGAGCAATCAGCCCCAGCATTTT

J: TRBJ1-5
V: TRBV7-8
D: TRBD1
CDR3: CASRGDRGGYQPQHF
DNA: TGTGCCAGCAGAGGGGACAGGGGAGGATACCAGCCCCAGCATTTT

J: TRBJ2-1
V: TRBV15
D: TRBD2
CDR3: CATSRGGTSPNEQFF
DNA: TGTGCCACCAGCAGAGGGGGGACTAGCCCGAATGAGCAGTTCTTC

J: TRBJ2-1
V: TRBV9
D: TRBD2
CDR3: CASSVSGTSVNEQFF
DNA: TGTGCCAGCAGCGTTTCTGGGACTAGCGTCAATGAGCAGTTCTTC

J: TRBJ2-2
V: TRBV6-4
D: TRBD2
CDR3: CASSATGGDTGELFF
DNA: TGTGCCAGCAGTGCTACCGGGGGGGACACCGGGGAGCTGTTTTTT

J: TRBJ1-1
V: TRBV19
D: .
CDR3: CASSIPPSEAFF
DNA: TGTGCCAGTAGTATACCCCCATCAGAAGCTTTCTTT

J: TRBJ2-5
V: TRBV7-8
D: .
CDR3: CASSQTGRVGQETQYF
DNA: TGTGCCAGCAGCCAAACAGGGAGGGTTGGCCAAGAGACCCAGTACTTC

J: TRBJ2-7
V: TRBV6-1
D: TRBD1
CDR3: CASSDRDRGYEQYF
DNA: TGTGCCAGCAGTGACCGGGACAGGGGGTACGAGCAGTACTTC

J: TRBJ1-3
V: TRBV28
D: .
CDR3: CASSPGGTSGNTIYF
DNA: TGTGCCAGCAGCCCTGGAGGTACCTCTGGAAACACCATATATTTT

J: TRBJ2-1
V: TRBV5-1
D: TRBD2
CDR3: CASGRDGLAGVGEQFF
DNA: TGCGCCAGCGGTAGGGACGGACTAGCGGGAGTTGGTGAGCAGTTCTTC

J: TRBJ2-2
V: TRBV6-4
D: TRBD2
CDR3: CASTPNGASGATGELFF
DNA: TGTGCCAGCACCCCGAATGGGGCTAGCGGGGCCACCGGGGAGCTGTTTTTT

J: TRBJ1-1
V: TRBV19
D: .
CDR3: CASSKTVNTEAFF
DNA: TGTGCCAGTAGTAAGACAGTGAACACTGAAGCTTTCTTT

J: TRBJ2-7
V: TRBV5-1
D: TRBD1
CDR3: CASSWTGDYEQYF
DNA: TGCGCCAGCAGCTGGACAGGGGATTACGAGCAGTACTTC

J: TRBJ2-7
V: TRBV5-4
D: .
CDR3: CASSQDSSYEQYF
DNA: TGTGCCAGCAGCCAGGACAGCTCCTACGAGCAGTACTTC

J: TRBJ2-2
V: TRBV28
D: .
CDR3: CASSLPTQGTGELFF
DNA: TGTGCCAGCAGTTTACCCACACAGGGCACCGGGGAGCTGTTTTTT

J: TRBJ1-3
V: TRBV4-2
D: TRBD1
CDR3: CASSVTGALAGNTIYF
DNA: TGTGCCAGCAGCGTAACAGGGGCCTTGGCTGGAAACACCATATATTTT

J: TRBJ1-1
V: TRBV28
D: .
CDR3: CASRTSVNTEAFF
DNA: TGTGCCAGCAGGACATCAGTGAACACTGAAGCTTTCTTT

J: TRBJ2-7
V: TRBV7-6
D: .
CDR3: CASSLVESEPYF
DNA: TGTGCCAGCAGCTTAGTAGAGTCGGAGCCGTACTTC

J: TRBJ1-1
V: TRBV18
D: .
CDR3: CASSPDSTEAFF
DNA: TGTGCCAGCTCACCGGACAGCACTGAAGCTTTCTTT

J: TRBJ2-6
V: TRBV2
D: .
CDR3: CASSENLAVSGANVLTF
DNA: TGTGCCAGCAGTGAAAATTTAGCGGTCTCTGGGGCCAACGTCCTGACTTTC

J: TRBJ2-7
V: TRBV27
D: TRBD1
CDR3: CASSSPGTGASYEQYF
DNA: TGTGCCAGCAGTTCCCCCGGGACAGGAGCTTCCTACGAGCAGTACTTC

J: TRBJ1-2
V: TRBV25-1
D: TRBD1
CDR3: CASTAGTGGSGYTF
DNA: TGTGCCAGCACCGCAGGGACAGGGGGCAGTGGCTACACCTTC

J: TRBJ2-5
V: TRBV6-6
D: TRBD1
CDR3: CASRQQGGGETQYF
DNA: TGTGCCAGCAGACAACAGGGGGGTGGGGAGACCCAGTACTTC

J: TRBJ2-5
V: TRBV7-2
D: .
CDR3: CASSPTDPETQYF
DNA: TGTGCCAGCAGCCCCACAGACCCTGAGACCCAGTACTTC

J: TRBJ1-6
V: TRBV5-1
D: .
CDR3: CASSLAGDSYNSPLHF
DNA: TGCGCCAGCAGCTTGGCCGGGGACTCCTATAATTCACCCCTCCACTTT

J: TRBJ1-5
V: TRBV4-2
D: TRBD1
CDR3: CASSQRTGPNSNQPQHF
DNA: TGTGCCAGCAGCCAACGGACAGGGCCTAATAGCAATCAGCCCCAGCATTTT

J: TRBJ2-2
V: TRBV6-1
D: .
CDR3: CASSETGRNTGELFF
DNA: TGTGCCAGCAGTGAAACAGGGCGGAACACCGGGGAGCTGTTTTTT

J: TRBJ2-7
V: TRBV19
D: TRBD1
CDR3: CASSRDRTSSYEQYF
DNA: TGTGCCAGTAGTAGGGACAGGACAAGCTCCTACGAGCAGTACTTC

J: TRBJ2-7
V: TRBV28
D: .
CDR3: CASSTSDRTYEQYF
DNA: TGTGCCAGCAGTACCTCCGACAGGACCTACGAGCAGTACTTC

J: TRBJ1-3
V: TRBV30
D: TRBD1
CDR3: CAWHPVGTGRSGNTIYF
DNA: TGTGCCTGGCACCCGGTGGGGACAGGGCGCTCTGGAAACACCATATATTTT

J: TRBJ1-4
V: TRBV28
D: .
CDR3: CASTSGGPAFEKLFF
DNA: TGTGCCAGCACCTCCGGGGGACCGGCCTTTGAAAAACTGTTTTTT

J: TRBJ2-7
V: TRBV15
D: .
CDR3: CATSRVGTFHEQYF
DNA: TGTGCCACCAGCAGAGTGGGGACTTTCCACGAGCAGTACTTC

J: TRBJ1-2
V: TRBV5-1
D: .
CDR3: CASSSPPGDYTF
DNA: TGCGCCAGCAGCTCTCCCCCAGGGGACTACACCTTC

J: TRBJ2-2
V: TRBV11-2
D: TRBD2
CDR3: CASSLDPLAGVTGELFF
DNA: TGTGCCAGCAGCTTAGATCCATTAGCGGGAGTAACCGGGGAGCTGTTTTTT